The next 26 T cell receptor beta chains were all read from a single sample in a study of patients and donors after allogeneic stem cell transplantation. TCRdb independently ran MiXCR on the RT-PCR reads; one entry per CDR3 protein. The table has 150,000 to 250,000 distinct CDR3 sequences, 41% seen once. Sequencing input: blood, either unsorted or a sorted T cell fraction (not recorded which). The receptors were gathered from a human donor who was either an allogeneic HSCT recipient or a stem cell or donor lymphocyte infusion donor (not recorded which). It is not recorded whose cells these are; they may come from a transplant donor.

V usage is TRBV7-2 and J usage is TRBJ1-3; the match to TRBD1 covers 8 bases. CDR3 length: 16 amino acids. Trimming cost V 5 bases and J 2 bases; bases outside gene matches: 8. Germline assignment: CDR1 SGHTA and CDR2 FQGNSA. The CDR3 sequence is CASSPSQGAAGNTIYF. The CDR3 DNA follows: TGTGCCAGCAGCCCCTCTCAGGGGGCGGCTGGAAACACCATATATTTT.

This clonotype has more than one count but fewer than ten. V gene TRBV11-2 combines with J gene TRBJ2-3; D possibly corresponds to TRBD2 (5 bases). Germline lookup yields CDR1 SGHAT and CDR2 FQNNGV. The CDR3 has 14 amino acids. Trimming removed 5 bases at V and 0 bases at J, with 9 bases between. CDR3 in amino acids: CASSLTRSTDTQYF. CDR3 coding DNA: TGTGCCAGCAGCCTAACTAGGAGCACAGATACGCAGTATTTT.

This clonotype was detected a few times. The chain has TRBV13 and TRBJ1-6; 7 bases match TRBD1. The length of the CDR3 is 16 residues. CDR1 and CDR2 from the germline V gene are PRHDT and FYEKMQ (reference sequence). V lost 5 bases and J lost 3; bases outside the gene matches: 7. This chain's CDR3 is CASSPAGTDYNSPLHF. The CDR3 nucleotides are TGTGCCAGCAGCCCCGCGGGGACAGACTATAATTCACCCCTCCACTTT.

The gene calls are TRBV4-2 and TRBJ2-5; no clear D gene. The V and J ends lost 2 bases and 2 bases respectively, with 12 bases between them. Germline V lookup: CDR1 LGHNA, CDR2 YNFKEQ. The CDR3 sequence is 15 residues long. Written as DNA, the CDR3 is TGTGCCAGCAGCCAACGGAAAAGCGAACAAGAGACCCAGTACTTC. Amino acids: CASSQRKSEQETQYF.

The CDR3 region has the DNA TGCAGTGCTAGAGACCCCGCAGATACGCAGTATTTT. It specifies CSARDPADTQYF. The chain carries TRBV20-1 and TRBJ2-3; no clear D gene. Deletions cut 0 bases from V and 4 bases from J, with 5 bases between. The CDR3 is 12 residues long. Germline CDR1 DFQATT, CDR2 SNEGSKA (reference sequence).

The chain employs TRBV6-6 and TRBJ2-3; D is ambiguous. V lost 3 bases and J 3 bases, leaving 13 bases between the germline ends. The CDR3 extends over 15 amino acids. From germline, CDR1 is MNHNY and CDR2 SVGAGI (reference sequence). Written as DNA, the CDR3 is TGTGCCAGCAGTTATGGGGAAACCCTAACAGATACGCAGTATTTT. It yields the protein CASSYGETLTDTQYF.

The gene calls are TRBV6-2 or TRBV6-3 and TRBJ2-7; TRBD1 aligns across 7 bases. This CDR3 has 14 residues. V was clipped by 0 bases and J by 1 base; unmatched bases: 0. CDR1 MNHEY and CDR2 SVGEGT come from the germline V gene. CDR3 in DNA: TGTGCCAGCAGTTACTCGGGACAGTCCTACGAGCAGTACTTC. As protein: CASSYSGQSYEQYF.

J is TRBJ2-7 and V is TRBV6-5, with D uncertain. Trimming took 6 bases from V and 2 from J, leaving 14 bases between them. The length of the CDR3 is 14 residues. Germline CDR1 MNHEY, CDR2 SVGAGI. The CDR3 is CASSLPRSPYEQYF. In nucleotides, the CDR3 is TGTGCCAGCAGCTTACCAAGGAGCCCCTACGAGCAGTACTTC.

This clonotype turned up a few times. This rearrangement joins TRBV7-2 to TRBJ1-1, with 9 bases lining up with TRBD1. V lost 1 base to trimming and J lost 7 bases; unmatched junction nucleotides: 7. The germline CDR1 and CDR2 sequences are SGHTA and FQGNSA. This CDR3 region has 15 residues. In nucleotides, the CDR3 is TGTGCCAGCAGCTTAGACGCGCACAGGGGGCTTGAAGCTTTCTTT. Protein: CASSLDAHRGLEAFF.

A few counts support this clonotype. V usage is TRBV7-9 and J usage is TRBJ1-1, with D unresolved. Per the germline V gene, CDR1 is SEHNR and CDR2 is FQNEAQ (reference sequence). The CDR3 has 13 residues. Trimming removed 5 bases at V and 7 bases at J, with 14 bases between. The CDR3 loop reads CASSPHLDFEAFF. In nucleotides, the CDR3 is TGTGCCAGCAGCCCGCACCTGGATTTTGAAGCTTTCTTT.

This chain uses TRBV9 with TRBJ2-1; a possible D gene is TRBD2 (6 bases). Germline V CDR1 and CDR2: SGDLS, YYNGEE. With 2 bases removed from V and 7 bases from J, the gap between germline ends came to 16 bases. This CDR3 comprises 15 residues. CDR3 loop: CASSVPGLQWNEQFF. The CDR3 bases are TGTGCCAGCAGCGTGCCGGGACTCCAATGGAATGAGCAGTTCTTC.

This chain connects TRBV20-1 to TRBJ1-2; 7 nucleotides align to TRBD1. Germline V lookup: CDR1 DFQATT, CDR2 SNEGSKA (reference sequence). The CDR3 consists of 13 residues. Unmatched junction bases numbered 12, after V lost 6 bases and J lost 8 bases. The chain's CDR3 is CSAQSTGTFGYTF. In DNA form, the CDR3 reads TGCAGTGCGCAATCGACAGGGACATTCGGCTACACCTTC.

V gene TRBV9 combines with J gene TRBJ2-5; 7 bases fit TRBD2. Losses at the gene ends were 1 base for V and 5 bases for J; bases not matched to a gene: 17. Germline V gene sequence: CDR1 SGDLS, CDR2 YYNGEE. CDR3 length: 18 amino acids. The CDR3 here is CASSVSFTREWLGETQYF. The CDR3 region has the DNA TGTGCCAGCAGCGTATCTTTTACGCGGGAGTGGTTAGGGGAGACCCAGTACTTC.

This clonotype turned up a few times. The rearrangement joins TRBV12-3 or TRBV12-4 to TRBJ2-5; D ambiguous. V was clipped by 6 bases and J by 5 bases, with 19 bases between them. This CDR3 region has 15 residues. CDR3 protein: CASSPNLRSKETQYF. The CDR3 nucleotides read TGTGCCAGCAGCCCAAACCTGCGGTCCAAGGAGACCCAGTACTTC.

The rearrangement uses TRBV27 and TRBJ1-6, with 9 bases aligning to TRBD1. V lost 3 bases, J lost 2 bases, and 8 bases stayed unmatched. Per germline, CDR1 MNHEY and CDR2 SMNVEV (reference sequence). The CDR3 is 18 residues long. CDR3 in DNA: TGTGCCAGCAGTTTCCCCCCGGGACAGGGTACCTATAATTCACCCCTCCACTTT. Protein product: CASSFPPGQGTYNSPLHF.

The rearrangement links TRBV24-1 to TRBJ2-1, with 9 bases that match TRBD1. J gave up 6 bases and V 5 bases, and 4 bases lay outside the gene matches. CDR3 length: 14 residues. Germline assignment: CDR1 KGHDR and CDR2 SFDVKD. The CDR3 here is CATSAGTGPNEQFF. DNA for the CDR3: TGTGCCACCAGTGCGGGGACAGGGCCCAATGAGCAGTTCTTC.

Points on this clonotype: The junction does not match germline at one end; this may be a read error. The chain joins TRBV15 to TRBJ2-7; a possible D gene is TRBD2 (5 bases). The CDR3 has 15 residues. Germline V gene data show CDR1 as LNHNV and CDR2 as YYDKDF (reference sequence). For the CDR3, the DNA is TGTGCCACCAGCAGAGACGTTAGCGTCTCCTACGAGCAGCACTTC. This gives the protein CATSRDVSVSYEQHF.

The V gene is TRBV4-3, the J gene TRBJ2-2, with D unresolved. V lost 0 bases and J 1 base, leaving 9 bases between the germline ends. Germline-derived CDR1 and CDR2 are LGHNA and YSLEER. The CDR3 consists of 16 residues. The CDR3 spells CASSQEGKRNTGELFF. DNA for the CDR3: TGCGCCAGCAGCCAAGAAGGGAAGCGGAACACCGGGGAGCTGTTTTTT.

This clonotype was seen only a few times. This chain connects TRBV6-1 to TRBJ1-1; D gene ambiguous. Trimming left V 3 bases short and J 6 bases short, with 20 bases between. CDR3 length: 16 amino acids. Germline values: CDR1 MNHNS, CDR2 SASEGT. In DNA form, the CDR3 reads TGTGCCAGCAGTGAGCCCCCGGCCCATGTCCGCTCTGAAGCTTTCTTT. Its protein product is CASSEPPAHVRSEAFF.

The chain combines TRBV7-9 with TRBJ2-7; D is possibly TRBD2 (6 bases). Germline assignment: CDR1 SEHNR and CDR2 FQNEAQ (reference sequence). V dropped 5 bases and J dropped 6 bases, with 11 bases sitting between them. The CDR3 length is 12 residues. The CDR3 protein is CASSRTSFEQYF. CDR3 DNA: TGTGCCAGCAGCCGTACTAGCTTCGAGCAGTACTTC.

The table lists this clonotype with many counts. V usage is TRBV12-3 or TRBV12-4 and J usage is TRBJ1-1, with D tentatively TRBD1 (5 bases). Trimming took off 4 bases at V and 7 bases at J, with 16 bases between the two ends. The CDR3 sequence is 14 residues long. The CDR3 sequence is CASSSSGRADEAFF. The CDR3 bases are TGTGCCAGCAGTTCCTCGGGCAGGGCAGATGAAGCTTTCTTT.

The CDR3 sequence: CASSYLTGGYDYGYTF. As DNA, the CDR3 is TGTGCCAGCAGCTACCTTACAGGGGGCTACGACTATGGCTACACCTTC. V is TRBV6-5 and J is TRBJ1-2, with TRBD1 matching 9 bases. The junction had 11 bases not matched to a gene; V was cut back by 6 bases and J by 3 bases. The CDR3 runs 16 residues. Per germline, CDR1 MNHEY and CDR2 SVGAGI.

This chain uses TRBV5-6 with TRBJ2-1; TRBD1 agrees at 7 bases. The trim removed 4 bases at V and 7 bases at J, leaving 5 bases unmatched. Germline values: CDR1 SGHDT, CDR2 YYEEEE. The CDR3 spans 13 residues. The DNA of the CDR3 is TGTGCCAGCAGCGTTGACAGGGTTAATGAGCAGTTCTTC. It specifies CASSVDRVNEQFF.

This clonotype was recorded many times. This CDR3 reads CASRLPTDTEAFF. In DNA form, the CDR3 reads TGTGCCAGCAGACTCCCGACAGACACTGAAGCTTTCTTT. The chain recombines TRBV12-3 or TRBV12-4 with TRBJ1-1; D perhaps matches TRBD1 (5 bases). V was cut by 6 bases and J by 3 bases, with 11 bases left in between. The CDR3 length is 13 residues.

The V gene is TRBV6-6, the J gene TRBJ1-1; unclear D gene. The germline V gene has CDR1 MNHNY and CDR2 SVGAGI (reference sequence). The CDR3 is made up of 14 amino acids. V lost 5 bases and J lost 1, with 11 bases in between. CDR3 DNA: TGTGCCAGCAGTCTCGATCGGTGGAACACTGAAGCTTTCTTT. As protein: CASSLDRWNTEAFF.

CDR3 sequence: CASSPHEGVVTGELFF. Written as DNA, the CDR3 is TGTGCCAGCAGCCCCCATGAGGGAGTCGTCACCGGGGAGCTGTTTTTT. The chain couples TRBV7-2 to TRBJ2-2, with TRBD2 as a possible D gene (5 bases). Trimming shortened V by 5 bases and J by 4 bases, and 17 bases separated the two germline ends. This CDR3 has 16 residues. Germline CDR1 reads SGHTA; CDR2 reads FQGNSA.